Listed below are T cell receptor beta chains from one sample, sequenced in a study of CD8 T cells in ankylosing spondylitis. In TCRdb, the 5' RACE reads were re-called with MiXCR into one record per CDR3 protein. This sample yields some 250,000 distinct CDR3 sequences, of which roughly a quarter are seen a single time; around 0.58% belongs to the top ten. The sequencing sample was made of blood, either unsorted or a sorted T cell fraction (not recorded which). These TCRs come from a male donor with ankylosing spondylitis or in good health (not recorded which). CDR3s include the opening cysteine and the closing phenylalanine or tryptophan. A D gene is named only where the DNA matches it firmly. Expanded clones get a size class; other rows say once, few or many, or leave the size out.

d_call j_call clone_size v_call cdr3_aa cdr3_nt
TRBD2 TRBJ2-3 - TRBV20-1 CSALIAGTGDTQYF TGCAGTGCTCTGATAGCGGGGACGGGAGATACGCAGTATTTT
- TRBJ2-1 many TRBV20-1 CSANSARGGSNEQFF TGCAGTGCCAATTCGGCGAGGGGGGGCTCCAATGAGCAGTTCTTC
- TRBJ2-3 - TRBV3-1 CASSRNTAPGTQYF TGTGCCAGCAGCCGGAATACAGCCCCAGGGACGCAGTATTTT
- TRBJ2-7 many TRBV9 CASSVKLDEQYF TGTGCCAGCAGCGTAAAACTCGACGAGCAGTACTTC
TRBD1 TRBJ2-5 many TRBV9 CASSPGTGETQYF TGTGCCAGCAGCCCCGGGACAGGGGAGACCCAGTACTTC
- TRBJ1-2 - TRBV29-1 CSVEEPGSNYGYTF TGCAGCGTTGAAGAGCCGGGATCCAACTATGGCTACACCTTC
- TRBJ1-5 many TRBV7-6 CASSLEAGSGLSQPQHF TGTGCCAGCAGCTTAGAGGCAGGGAGTGGTCTTAGTCAGCCCCAGCATTTT
- TRBJ2-5 few TRBV12-3/TRBV12-4 CASSPNNLQPQGQYF TGTGCCAGCAGCCCCAATAACCTCCAACCCCAGGGTCAGTACTTC
TRBD2 TRBJ2-3 many TRBV20-1 CSVLAGGSDTQYF TGCAGTGTCCTGGCGGGGGGGTCAGATACGCAGTATTTT
- TRBJ2-5 many TRBV19 CASRPDRGRRETQYF TGTGCCAGTAGACCGGATAGAGGGCGTCGAGAGACCCAGTACTTC
- TRBJ2-5 many TRBV7-9 CASSPGSWGQETQYF TGTGCCAGCAGCCCCGGCAGTTGGGGCCAAGAGACCCAGTACTTC
- TRBJ2-7 many TRBV20-1 CSASPLGYEQYF TGCAGTGCTAGCCCCTTGGGCTACGAGCAGTACTTC
- TRBJ2-3 many TRBV5-1 CASSLVPGASTDTQYF TGCGCCAGCAGCTTGGTTCCAGGGGCTAGCACAGATACGCAGTATTTT
- TRBJ2-1 once TRBV7-2 CASSLAGGGAGDEQFF TGTGCCAGCAGCTTAGCGGGAGGGGGGGCTGGAGATGAGCAGTTCTTC
- TRBJ2-5 - TRBV12-5 CASSPDTDGMETQYF TGTGCTAGTAGTCCCGACACCGACGGTATGGAGACCCAGTACTTC
TRBD2 TRBJ2-5 - TRBV6-1 CASRSSGAQETQYF TGTGCCAGCAGGTCAAGCGGGGCCCAAGAGACCCAGTACTTC
- TRBJ2-7 - TRBV21-1 CASSTFLYEQYF TGTGCCAGCAGTACCTTTCTTTACGAGCAGTACTTC
TRBD1 TRBJ2-7 many TRBV14 CASSRSGQGAYEQYF TGTGCCAGCAGCCGATCGGGGCAGGGGGCCTACGAGCAGTACTTC
- TRBJ1-2 many TRBV6-1 CASSQGEGSYGYTF TGTGCCAGCAGTCAAGGGGAGGGCTCCTATGGCTACACCTTC
- TRBJ1-1 many TRBV11-2 CASSLVSRPEAFF TGTGCCAGCAGCTTAGTGTCGCGGCCTGAAGCTTTCTTT
- TRBJ2-7 - TRBV20-1 CSASRPSSYEQYF TGCAGTGCTAGTAGACCGAGCTCCTACGAGCAGTACTTC
- TRBJ2-2 - TRBV20-1 CSARDDGTHNTGELFF TGCAGTGCTAGAGATGATGGGACACATAACACCGGGGAGCTGTTTTTT
- TRBJ1-3 many TRBV20-1 CSAEAGMLSGNTIYF TGCAGTGCTGAGGCCGGGATGCTCTCTGGAAACACCATATATTTT
- TRBJ2-2 few TRBV29-1 CSGKLERDTGELFF TGCAGCGGCAAACTGGAAAGGGACACCGGGGAGCTGTTTTTT
TRBD1 TRBJ2-5 once TRBV5-1 CARKDRKQETQYF TGCGCCAGGAAGGACAGGAAACAAGAGACCCAGTACTTC
- TRBJ2-2 few TRBV12-3/TRBV12-4 CASSRGIGELFF TGTGCCAGCAGCCGCGGGATCGGGGAGCTGTTTTTT
TRBD2 TRBJ2-2 few TRBV20-1 CSATSGGGGELFF TGCAGTGCTACTAGCGGGGGGGGAGGGGAGCTGTTTTTT
TRBD2 TRBJ2-3 - TRBV20-1 CSARGLAGATSTDTQYF TGCAGTGCTAGAGGCCTAGCGGGCGCAACTAGCACAGATACGCAGTATTTT